The clone carrying this T cell receptor beta chain was recorded only once. The CDR3 is 16 residues long. CDR1 is ENHRY and CDR2 is SYGVKD in the germline V gene. Unmatched junction bases numbered 5, after V lost 0 bases and J lost 5 bases. This sample is part of a study of blood T cell repertoires in COVID-19. Study as a whole: Italy, Spain and the United States were the sources of the convalescent and acute COVID-19 samples. Nucleic acid was either cDNA or gDNA, and it came from T cells, B-cell-depleted T cells, or PBMCs.

Per the original data handling: Estimated nucleated cell counts came from reference gene primer amplification. Assay: immunoSEQ multiplex PCR; the TCRdb copy retains only in-frame clones and omits some. That table furnishes V, J and clone size, whereas the DNA furnished D and trimming. The sample includes 60,000 to 75,000 clones, around 86% seen only once; the top ten take around 13%. The sequenced sample consisted of peripheral blood. This TCR was sampled from a woman aged 55 to 70 with acute or convalescent COVID-19. The rearrangement joins TRBV10-3 to TRBJ2-1; 9 bases align to TRBD2. The CDR3 protein is CAISESGGGANNEQFF. CDR3 nucleotides: TGTGCCATCAGTGAGTCAGGCGGGGGGGCGAACAATGAGCAGTTCTTC.